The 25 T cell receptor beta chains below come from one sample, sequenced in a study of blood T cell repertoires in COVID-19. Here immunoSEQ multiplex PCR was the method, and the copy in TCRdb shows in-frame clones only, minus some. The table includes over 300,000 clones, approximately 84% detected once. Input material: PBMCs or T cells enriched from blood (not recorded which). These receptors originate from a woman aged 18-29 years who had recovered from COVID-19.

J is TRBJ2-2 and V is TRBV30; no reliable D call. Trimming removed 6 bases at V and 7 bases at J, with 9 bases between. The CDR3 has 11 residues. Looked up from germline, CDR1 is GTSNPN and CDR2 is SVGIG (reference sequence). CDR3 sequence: CACWSIGELFF. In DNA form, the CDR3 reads TGTGCCTGCTGGAGTATCGGGGAGCTGTTTTTT.

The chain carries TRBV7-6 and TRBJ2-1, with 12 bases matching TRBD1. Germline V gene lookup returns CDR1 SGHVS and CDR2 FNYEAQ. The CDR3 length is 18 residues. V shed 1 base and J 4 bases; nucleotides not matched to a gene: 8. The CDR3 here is CASSLVFGGQGAYNEQFF. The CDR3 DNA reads TGTGCCAGCAGCTTAGTTTTCGGGGGACAGGGGGCTTACAATGAGCAGTTCTTC.

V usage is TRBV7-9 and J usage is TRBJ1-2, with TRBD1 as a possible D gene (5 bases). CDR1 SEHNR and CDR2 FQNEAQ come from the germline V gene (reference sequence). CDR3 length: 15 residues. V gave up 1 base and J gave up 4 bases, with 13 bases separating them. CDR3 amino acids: CASSLVGRASYGYTF. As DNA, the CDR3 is TGTGCCAGCAGCTTAGTAGGCAGGGCCTCCTATGGCTACACCTTC.

This CDR3 is CASSSGQGVYGYTF. DNA for the CDR3: TGTGCCAGCAGCTCTGGACAGGGGGTCTATGGCTACACCTTC. The rearrangement uses TRBV6-5 and TRBJ1-2; 10 bases fit TRBD1. CDR1 is MNHEY and CDR2 is SVGAGI in the germline V gene. J lost 4 bases, V lost 6 bases, and 5 bases had no gene match. There are 14 residues in the CDR3.

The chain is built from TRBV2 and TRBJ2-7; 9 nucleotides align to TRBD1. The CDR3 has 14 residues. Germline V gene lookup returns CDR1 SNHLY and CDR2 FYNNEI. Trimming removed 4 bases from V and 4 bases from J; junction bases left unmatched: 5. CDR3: CASSAGQGKYEQYF. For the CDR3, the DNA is TGTGCCAGCAGTGCGGGACAGGGAAAGTACGAGCAGTACTTC.

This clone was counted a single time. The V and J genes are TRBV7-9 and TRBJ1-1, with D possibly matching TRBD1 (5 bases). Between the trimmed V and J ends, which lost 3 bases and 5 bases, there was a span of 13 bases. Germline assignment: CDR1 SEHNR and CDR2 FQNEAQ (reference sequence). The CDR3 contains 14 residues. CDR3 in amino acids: CASSLANRQTEAFF. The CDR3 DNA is TGTGCCAGCAGCTTGGCTAACAGGCAGACTGAAGCTTTCTTT.

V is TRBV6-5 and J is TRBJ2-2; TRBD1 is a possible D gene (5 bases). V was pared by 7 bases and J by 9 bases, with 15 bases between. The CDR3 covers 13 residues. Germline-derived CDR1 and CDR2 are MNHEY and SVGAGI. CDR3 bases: TGTGCCAGCAAACCGACAGTGAGCCGGGAGCTGTTTTTT. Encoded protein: CASKPTVSRELFF.

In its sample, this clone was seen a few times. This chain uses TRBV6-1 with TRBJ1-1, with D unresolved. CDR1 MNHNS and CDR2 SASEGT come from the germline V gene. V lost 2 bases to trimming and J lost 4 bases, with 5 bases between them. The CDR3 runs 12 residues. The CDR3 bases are TGTGCCAGCAGTGAATCTAGCACTGAAGCTTTCTTT. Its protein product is CASSESSTEAFF.

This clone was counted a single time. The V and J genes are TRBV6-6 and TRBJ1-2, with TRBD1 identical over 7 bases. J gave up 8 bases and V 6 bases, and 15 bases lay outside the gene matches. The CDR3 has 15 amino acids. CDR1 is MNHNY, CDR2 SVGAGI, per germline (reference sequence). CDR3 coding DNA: TGTGCCAGCAGCAACCCGGGACAGATCTCTTCGGGCTACACCTTC. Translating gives CASSNPGQISSGYTF.

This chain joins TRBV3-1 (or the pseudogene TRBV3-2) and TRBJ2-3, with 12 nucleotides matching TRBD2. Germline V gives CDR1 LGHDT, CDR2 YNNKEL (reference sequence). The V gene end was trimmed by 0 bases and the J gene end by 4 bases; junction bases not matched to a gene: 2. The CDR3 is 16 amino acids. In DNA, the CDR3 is TGTGCCAGCAGCCAAGAATCTAGCGGGGGGGCAGATACGCAGTATTTT. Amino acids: CASSQESSGGADTQYF.

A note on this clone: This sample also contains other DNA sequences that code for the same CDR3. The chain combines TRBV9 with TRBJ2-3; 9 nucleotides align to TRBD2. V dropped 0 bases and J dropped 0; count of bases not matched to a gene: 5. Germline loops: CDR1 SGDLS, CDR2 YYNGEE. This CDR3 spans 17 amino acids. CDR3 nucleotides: TGTGCCAGCAGCGTAGGAAGCGGGGGGTTCAGCACAGATACGCAGTATTTT. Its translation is CASSVGSGGFSTDTQYF.

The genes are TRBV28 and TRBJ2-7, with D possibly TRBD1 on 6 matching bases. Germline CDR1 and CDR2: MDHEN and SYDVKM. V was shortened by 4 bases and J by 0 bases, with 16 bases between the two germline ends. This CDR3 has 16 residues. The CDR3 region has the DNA TGTGCCAGCAGTTCCGATACAGACAGGCCCTCCTACGAGCAGTACTTC. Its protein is CASSSDTDRPSYEQYF. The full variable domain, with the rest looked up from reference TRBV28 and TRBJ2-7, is DVKVTQSSRYLVKRTGEKVFLECVQDMDHENMFWYRQDPGLGLRLIYFSYDVKMKEKGDIPEGYSVSREKKERFSLILESASTNQTSMYLCASSSDTDRPSYEQYFGPGTRLTVT.

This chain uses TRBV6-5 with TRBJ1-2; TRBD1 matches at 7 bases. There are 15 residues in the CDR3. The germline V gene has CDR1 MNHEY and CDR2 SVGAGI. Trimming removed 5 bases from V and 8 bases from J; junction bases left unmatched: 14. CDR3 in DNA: TGTGCCAGCAGTCGTAAACAGGGGCAGGCCCTAGGCTACACCTTC. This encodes CASSRKQGQALGYTF.

The CDR3 sequence is CASNGDRGQGQPQHF. The CDR3 nucleotides are TGTGCCAGCAACGGGGACAGGGGGCAAGGTCAGCCCCAGCATTTT. J is TRBJ1-5 and V is TRBV2; 12 bases match TRBD1. There are 15 residues in the CDR3. Germline loops: CDR1 SNHLY, CDR2 FYNNEI. V trimming: 7 bases; J trimming: 6 bases; junction bases outside the gene matches: 7.

The CDR3 spells CASSIREGVEAFF. The CDR3, as DNA: TGTGCCAGTAGTATTAGGGAGGGGGTTGAAGCTTTCTTT. The chain combines TRBV19 with TRBJ1-1, with TRBD1 as a possible D gene (6 bases). The CDR3 has 13 residues. From germline, CDR1 is LNHDA and CDR2 SQIVND (reference sequence). Trimming left V 3 bases short and J 7 bases short, with 12 bases between.

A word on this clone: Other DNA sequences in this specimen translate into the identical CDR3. The CDR3 DNA sequence: TGTGCCAGCTCATCGACAGGGGGGAATCAGCCCCAGCATTTT. This codes for CASSSTGGNQPQHF. The genes are TRBV18 and TRBJ1-5; 9 bases match TRBD1. The germline V gene encodes CDR1 KGHSH and CDR2 LQKENI. Trimming took 5 bases from V and 4 from J; bases not matched to a gene: 3. This CDR3 is built from 14 residues.

The CDR3, as DNA: TGTGCCAGCAGTCCACAGGGTTTCTCTGGAAACACCATATATTTT. Translation: CASSPQGFSGNTIYF. The chain combines TRBV6-5 with TRBJ1-3, with D tentatively TRBD1 (6 bases). Between the trimmed V and J ends, which lost 5 bases and 0 bases, there was a span of 11 bases. The CDR3 extends over 15 amino acids. The germline CDR1 and CDR2 sequences are MNHEY and SVGAGI.

The CDR3 DNA is TGTGCCAGCAGCAGTGGAGGCCTCCCCCACAATGAGCAGTTCTTC. Translated, it gives CASSSGGLPHNEQFF. V and J are TRBV5-4 and TRBJ2-1, with D perhaps matching TRBD2 (5 bases). V was trimmed by 4 bases and J by 5 bases, leaving 16 bases between them. Germline V gene lookup returns CDR1 SGHNT and CDR2 YYREEE (reference sequence). The CDR3 contains 15 residues.

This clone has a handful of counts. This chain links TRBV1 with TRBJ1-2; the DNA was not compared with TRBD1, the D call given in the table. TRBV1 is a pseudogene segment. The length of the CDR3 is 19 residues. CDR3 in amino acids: CTSSQDPADTVPLYYGYTF. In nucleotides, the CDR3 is TGCACCAGCAGCCAAGACCCGGCGGACACAGTACCGTTATACTATGGCTACACCTTC.

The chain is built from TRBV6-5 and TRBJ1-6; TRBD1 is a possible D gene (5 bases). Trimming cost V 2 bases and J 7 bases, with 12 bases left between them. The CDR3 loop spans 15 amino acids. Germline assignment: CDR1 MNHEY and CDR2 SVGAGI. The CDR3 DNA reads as TGTGCCAGCAGTTACGGGGTAGGGGTAAATTCACCCCTCCACTTT. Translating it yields CASSYGVGVNSPLHF.

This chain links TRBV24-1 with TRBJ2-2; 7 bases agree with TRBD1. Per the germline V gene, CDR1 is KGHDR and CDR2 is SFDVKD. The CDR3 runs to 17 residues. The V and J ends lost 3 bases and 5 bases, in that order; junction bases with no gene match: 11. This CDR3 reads CATSDPSTGIRTGELFF. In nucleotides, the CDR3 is TGTGCCACCAGTGATCCTTCGACAGGGATAAGAACCGGGGAGCTGTTTTTT.

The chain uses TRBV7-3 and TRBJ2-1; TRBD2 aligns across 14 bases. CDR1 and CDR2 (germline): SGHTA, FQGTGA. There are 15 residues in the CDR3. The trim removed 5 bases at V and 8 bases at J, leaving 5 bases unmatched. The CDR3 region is CASSPGTSGGYEQFF. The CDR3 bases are TGTGCCAGCAGCCCTGGGACTAGCGGGGGCTATGAGCAGTTCTTC.

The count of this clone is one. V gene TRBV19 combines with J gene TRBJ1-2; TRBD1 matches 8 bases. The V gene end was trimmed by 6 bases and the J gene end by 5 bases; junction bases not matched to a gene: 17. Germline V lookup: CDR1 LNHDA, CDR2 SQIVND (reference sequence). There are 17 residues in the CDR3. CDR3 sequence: CASRAGTGILMWYGYTF. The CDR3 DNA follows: TGTGCCAGTAGGGCCGGGACAGGCATTCTTATGTGGTATGGCTACACCTTC. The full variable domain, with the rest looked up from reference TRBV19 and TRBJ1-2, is DGGITQSPKYLFRKEGQNVTLSCEQNLNHDAMYWYRQDPGQGLRLIYYSQIVNDFQKGDIAEGYSVSREKKESFPLTVTSAQKNPTAFYLCASRAGTGILMWYGYTFGSGTRLTVV.

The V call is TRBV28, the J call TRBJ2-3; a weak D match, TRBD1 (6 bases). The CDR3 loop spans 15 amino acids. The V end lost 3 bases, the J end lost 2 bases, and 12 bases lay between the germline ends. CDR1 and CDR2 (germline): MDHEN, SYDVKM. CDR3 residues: CASSFQGLNTDTQYF. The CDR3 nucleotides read TGTGCCAGCAGTTTCCAGGGGTTGAACACAGATACGCAGTATTTT.

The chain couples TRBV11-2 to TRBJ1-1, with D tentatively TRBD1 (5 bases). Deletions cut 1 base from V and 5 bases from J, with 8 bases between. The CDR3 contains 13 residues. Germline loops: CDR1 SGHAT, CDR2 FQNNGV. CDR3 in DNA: TGTGCCAGCAGCTTAGTAAGGGGAACTGAAGCTTTCTTT. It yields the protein CASSLVRGTEAFF.